These 29 T cell receptor beta chains originate from one sample sequenced in a study of blood T cell repertoires in COVID-19. Clones were sequenced by immunoSEQ multiplex PCR, and TCRdb holds only the in-frame ones, with some missing. Altogether some 390,000 clones are present, about nine tenths being singletons, with the ten largest covering roughly 1.6%. Sequenced input: peripheral blood. These receptors originate from a woman in her 40s with COVID-19, enrolled during active disease.

This clone has a single count. The chain employs TRBV27 and TRBJ1-1; the D is unclear. Germline V CDR1 and CDR2: MNHEY, SMNVEV (reference sequence). Trimming shortened V by 5 bases and J by 4 bases, and 8 bases separated the two germline ends. CDR3 length equals 12 residues. CDR3 in DNA: TGTGCCAGCAGTGAGGGCCCCACTGAAGCTTTCTTT. This sequence encodes CASSEGPTEAFF.

Details on this clone: The identical CDR3 is also encoded by other nucleotide sequences in the sample. The chain uses TRBV5-1 and TRBJ1-1; no firm D call. Deletions cut 0 bases from V and 2 bases from J, with 8 bases between. Germline V CDR1 and CDR2: SGHRS, YFSETQ. The CDR3 loop spans 14 amino acids. For the CDR3, the DNA is TGCGCCAGCAGCTTGGTGGCGGGAAACACTGAAGCTTTCTTT. Translating it yields CASSLVAGNTEAFF.

The chain joins TRBV27 to TRBJ2-5; no definite D call. CDR1 MNHEY and CDR2 SMNVEV come from the germline V gene (reference sequence). The germline V and J ends were trimmed by 2 bases and 4 bases, with 8 bases remaining between them. This CDR3 contains 13 residues. CDR3 bases: TGTGCCAGCAGTTTAATTCGGTCAGAGACCCAGTACTTC. Protein: CASSLIRSETQYF.

A note on this clone: This sample includes further DNA sequences coding for the same CDR3. This sequence joins TRBV15 and TRBJ2-7, with 12 bases fitting TRBD2. CDR1 is LNHNV and CDR2 is YYDKDF in the germline V gene (reference sequence). Trimming at V came to 5 bases and at J to 4 bases, leaving 3 bases not matched to a gene. CDR3 size: 14 residues. CDR3 sequence (DNA): TGTGCCACCAGCCGTGGACTAGCGGGGTACGAGCAGTACTTC. This encodes CATSRGLAGYEQYF.

This clone was observed once. The chain employs TRBV7-9 and TRBJ1-2, with TRBD1 identical over 7 bases. The CDR3 is 15 amino acids. J was trimmed by 5 bases and V by 7 bases; bases with no gene match: 13. Germline V gene data show CDR1 as SEHNR and CDR2 as FQNEAQ (reference sequence). The CDR3 here is CASTHQKTGWYGYTF. The CDR3 DNA follows: TGTGCCAGCACCCACCAGAAGACAGGGTGGTATGGCTACACCTTC.

The genes are TRBV13 and TRBJ2-7; 10 bases align to TRBD1. Germline CDR1 reads PRHDT; CDR2 reads FYEKMQ (reference sequence). V gave up 5 bases and J gave up 5 bases; unmatched junction bases: 12. This CDR3 is built from 16 residues. The CDR3 bases are TGTGCCAGCAGCAGCTACCGGGACAGGGGTCTCCACGAGCAGTACTTC. This sequence encodes CASSSYRDRGLHEQYF.

The rearrangement links TRBV11-2 to TRBJ2-3; D is perhaps TRBD1 (5 bases). Looked up from germline, CDR1 is SGHAT and CDR2 is FQNNGV. The CDR3 loop spans 15 amino acids. Trimming shortened V by 1 base and J by 1 base, and 9 bases separated the two germline ends. The CDR3 DNA sequence: TGTGCCAGCAGCTTAGCAGGGTTCGGCACAGATACGCAGTATTTT. It encodes CASSLAGFGTDTQYF.

This clone was recorded once. The chain joins TRBV29-1 to TRBJ2-1; a possible D gene is TRBD2 (6 bases). The CDR3 contains 16 residues. CDR1 SQVTM and CDR2 ANQGSEA come from the germline V gene. V dropped 4 bases and J dropped 0 bases, with 16 bases sitting between them. CDR3 in amino acids: CSVAQLAGSSYNEQFF. Written as DNA, the CDR3 is TGCAGCGTTGCCCAACTAGCAGGGAGCTCCTACAATGAGCAGTTCTTC.

The V gene is TRBV5-1, the J gene TRBJ2-7; 9 nucleotides line up with TRBD1. The CDR3 sequence is 14 residues long. V lost 1 base, J lost 6 bases, and 5 bases stayed unmatched. Germline V gives CDR1 SGHRS, CDR2 YFSETQ. CDR3 in amino acids: CASSLSGQGPEQYF. The CDR3 nucleotides read TGCGCCAGCAGCTTGTCGGGACAGGGTCCCGAGCAGTACTTC.

The CDR3 sequence: CASSSRPGLADEQFF. CDR3 in DNA: TGTGCCAGCAGCTCACGTCCGGGACTAGCCGATGAGCAGTTCTTC. This chain uses TRBV7-2 with TRBJ2-1; 9 bases agree with TRBD2. CDR3 length equals 15 residues. CDR1 SGHTA and CDR2 FQGNSA come from the germline V gene. J lost 8 bases, V lost 4 bases, and 9 bases had no gene match.

The V gene is TRBV7-9, the J gene TRBJ1-2; TRBD1 aligns across 8 bases. CDR1 SEHNR and CDR2 FQNEAQ come from the germline V gene (reference sequence). V lost 5 bases to trimming and J lost 4 bases; unmatched junction nucleotides: 3. The CDR3 consists of 13 residues. The CDR3 bases are TGTGCCAGCAGCCGGGACAGGCTCTATGGCTACACCTTC. Protein sequence: CASSRDRLYGYTF.

This chain connects TRBV30 to TRBJ2-3, with D perhaps TRBD2 (6 bases). Germline values: CDR1 GTSNPN, CDR2 SVGIG (reference sequence). The CDR3 is 14 amino acids. Trimming left V 0 bases short and J 5 bases short, with 12 bases between. The CDR3 is CAWSVRRVVDTQYF. The CDR3 nucleotides read TGTGCCTGGAGTGTACGGAGGGTGGTAGATACGCAGTATTTT.

The J gene is TRBJ1-2, the V gene TRBV15; possibly TRBD1 for D (6 bases). The length of the CDR3 is 15 residues. Trimming shortened V by 1 base and J by 3 bases, and 12 bases separated the two germline ends. The germline gives CDR1 LNHNV, CDR2 YYDKDF (reference sequence). CDR3 protein: CATSRVRGTDYGYTF. CDR3 nucleotide sequence: TGTGCCACCAGCAGAGTTAGGGGGACCGACTATGGCTACACCTTC.

The chain joins TRBV30 to TRBJ2-2, with 9 bases that match TRBD1. The CDR3 has 14 residues. V shed 5 bases, J shed 6 bases, and the junction held 7 bases outside the gene matches. Germline-derived CDR1 and CDR2 are GTSNPN and SVGIG (reference sequence). Here the CDR3 DNA reads TGTGCCTGGCGAAAGACAGGGGGTTCCGGGGAGCTGTTTTTT. This translates into CAWRKTGGSGELFF.

The CDR3: CASSLDNPLDTQYF. The DNA of the CDR3 is TGCGCCAGCAGCCTGGACAATCCCTTAGATACGCAGTATTTT. This rearrangement joins TRBV5-1 to TRBJ2-3; possible D gene TRBD1, 5 bases. The CDR3 covers 14 residues. The V gene lost 4 bases and the J gene lost 5 bases, with 14 bases spanning the gap. Germline V gene lookup returns CDR1 SGHRS and CDR2 YFSETQ.

The chain recombines TRBV28 with TRBJ2-7, with D unclear. Germline V lookup: CDR1 MDHEN, CDR2 SYDVKM. The CDR3 consists of 13 residues. V gave up 2 bases and J gave up 6 bases, with 11 bases separating them. In DNA, the CDR3 is TGTGCCAGCAGTTTAGGCACCCTAGTCGAGCAGTACTTC. Its protein is CASSLGTLVEQYF.

This chain connects TRBV12-3 or TRBV12-4 to TRBJ2-4, with D hard to call. Trimming pared 3 bases from V and 11 bases from J, leaving 14 bases between. The CDR3 loop spans 13 amino acids. CDR3 sequence: CASSLLHPLLQYF. The CDR3 DNA is TGTGCCAGCAGTTTGTTGCACCCACTTCTTCAGTACTTC.

This clone was counted once. The chain links TRBV5-1 to TRBJ2-2; TRBD1 matches 9 bases. Germline lookup yields CDR1 SGHRS and CDR2 YFSETQ. The CDR3 has 15 amino acids. V was pared by 3 bases and J by 3 bases, with 3 bases of the junction left unmatched. The CDR3 sequence is CASSSGTGHTGELFF. Written as DNA, the CDR3 is TGCGCCAGCAGCTCAGGGACAGGGCACACCGGGGAGCTGTTTTTT.

The rearrangement uses TRBV5-1 and TRBJ1-2, with a weak D call TRBD1 (6 bases). The CDR3 sequence is 14 residues long. From germline, CDR1 is SGHRS and CDR2 YFSETQ. V lost 3 bases and J lost 4, with 13 bases in between. Here the CDR3 DNA reads TGCGCCAGCAGCTGGGGGCCCCAGGGCTATGGCTACACCTTC. Its translation: CASSWGPQGYGYTF.

The V call is TRBV29-1, the J call TRBJ2-7, with a possible D match to TRBD1 (6 bases). The germline V gene encodes CDR1 SQVTM and CDR2 ANQGSEA. The CDR3 is 12 residues long. Deletions cut 4 bases from V and 2 bases from J, with 9 bases between. The CDR3 DNA reads TGCAGCGTTGGAGGACAGCCCTACGAGCAGTACTTC. Translated: CSVGGQPYEQYF.

V is TRBV28 and J is TRBJ2-3, with 7 bases that match TRBD1. Germline assignment: CDR1 MDHEN and CDR2 SYDVKM. The CDR3 spans 15 residues. With 2 bases clipped from V and 2 bases from J, the junction kept 4 bases outside the gene matches. This chain's CDR3 is CASSLKGAHTDTQYF. The DNA of the CDR3 is TGTGCCAGCAGTTTAAAGGGGGCACACACAGATACGCAGTATTTT.

The V call is TRBV6-5, the J call TRBJ1-1; D is unclear. The V and J ends lost 4 bases and 5 bases respectively, with 5 bases between them. The germline gives CDR1 MNHEY, CDR2 SVGAGI. This CDR3 contains 11 residues. CDR3: CASSSLTEAFF. The CDR3, as DNA: TGTGCCAGCAGTTCCTTGACTGAAGCTTTCTTT.

The chain recombines TRBV10-3 with TRBJ1-6, with 9 bases matching TRBD1. The trim removed 7 bases at V and 2 bases at J, leaving 9 bases unmatched. The CDR3 sequence is 17 residues long. Germline-derived CDR1 and CDR2 are ENHRY and SYGVKD. CDR3 DNA: TGTGCCATCAAGGGGACAGGGACGGGGGCCTATAATTCACCCCTCCACTTT. As protein: CAIKGTGTGAYNSPLHF.

The CDR3 sequence is CASSQDRVAGIPYQETQYF. CDR3 sequence (DNA): TGCGCCAGCAGCCAAGATCGGGTAGCGGGGATCCCGTACCAAGAGACCCAGTACTTC. V gene TRBV4-1 combines with J gene TRBJ2-5, with 8 bases fitting TRBD2. The CDR3 sequence is 19 residues long. With V trimmed by 0 bases and J by 0 bases, 12 bases remained unmatched. Germline CDR1 reads MGHRA; CDR2 reads YSYEKL.

This chain joins TRBV5-5 and TRBJ1-5, with D perhaps matching TRBD1 (6 bases). The CDR3 spans 14 residues. CDR1 is SGHKS and CDR2 is YYEKEE in the germline V gene (reference sequence). The germline V and J ends were trimmed by 0 bases and 7 bases, with 11 bases remaining between them. The CDR3 loop is CASSLESGEQPQHF. The CDR3 nucleotides read TGTGCCAGCAGCTTGGAATCAGGGGAACAGCCCCAGCATTTT.

The gene calls are TRBV6-4 and TRBJ2-1; D perhaps matches TRBD2 (6 bases). Germline CDR1 is MRHNA and CDR2 is SNTAGT. With 6 bases removed from V and 5 bases from J, the gap between germline ends came to 11 bases. CDR3 length: 13 amino acids. CDR3 sequence (DNA): TGTGCCAGCAGGGGAGGACGAAACAATGAGCAGTTCTTC. It translates to CASRGGRNNEQFF.

This chain links TRBV5-6 with TRBJ2-7; D remains ambiguous. Germline V CDR1 and CDR2: SGHDT, YYEEEE. The CDR3 has 13 residues. Trimming took off 1 base at V and 3 bases at J, with 8 bases between the two ends. The DNA for the CDR3 is TGTGCCAGCAGCTTGACAAACAGCTACGAGCAGTACTTC. Protein sequence: CASSLTNSYEQYF.

V gene TRBV11-1 combines with J gene TRBJ1-1, with 8 bases that match TRBD1. Germline V gene lookup returns CDR1 SGHAT and CDR2 FQDESV (reference sequence). The J segment lost 4 bases and the V segment lost 2 bases, leaving 3 bases of the junction unmatched. The CDR3 runs 14 residues. CDR3 coding DNA: TGTGCCAGCAGCTTACTGGACAGGGTCACTGAAGCTTTCTTT. Its protein product is CASSLLDRVTEAFF.

This chain joins TRBV11-2 and TRBJ1-3; TRBD1 might be the D (6 bases). CDR3 size: 15 residues. Trimming shortened V by 5 bases and J by 4 bases, and 15 bases separated the two germline ends. Germline-derived CDR1 and CDR2 are SGHAT and FQNNGV. The CDR3 coding sequence is TGTGCCAGCAGCGTTACCACCGGACAGGGAAACACCATATATTTT. Translating it yields CASSVTTGQGNTIYF.